A single sample gave rise to the 8 T cell receptor beta chains below, sequenced in a study of T-cell memory formation after mild COVID-19. TCRdb re-called the 5' RACE reads with MiXCR, one entry per CDR3 protein. In the table there are around 310,000 distinct CDR3 sequences, about a sixth of which are singletons. The sample consisted of PBMCs or a T cell subset sorted from them (not recorded which). The receptors come from a man in his late teens or twenties who had mild COVID-19 (a few samples of this study predate the infection). Cell type and time point are not known.

In its sample, this clonotype was seen a few times. The chain has TRBV12-3 or TRBV12-4 and TRBJ2-1; TRBD2 aligns across 13 bases. J lost 9 bases, V lost 5 bases, and 7 bases had no gene match. This CDR3 contains 15 residues. The CDR3 coding sequence is TGTGCCAGCAGTCCACTAGCGGGGGGGCGCGGTGAGCAGTTCTTC. Protein: CASSPLAGGRGEQFF.

The rearrangement links TRBV10-3 to TRBJ2-7; D is possibly TRBD1 (6 bases). Trimming shortened V by 4 bases and J by 0 bases, and 16 bases separated the two germline ends. CDR3 size: 16 residues. In germline, CDR1 is ENHRY, CDR2 SYGVKD. In DNA form, the CDR3 reads TGTGCCATCAGTGGCCCACAGGGTATCGGCTCCTACGAGCAGTACTTC. Its protein is CAISGPQGIGSYEQYF.

This sequence joins TRBV29-1 and TRBJ2-5; D is possibly TRBD2 (5 bases). The CDR3 is made up of 15 amino acids. Germline lookup yields CDR1 SQVTM and CDR2 ANQGSEA. Trimming cost V 1 base and J 5 bases, with 17 bases left between them. The CDR3 DNA follows: TGCAGCGTTGAAGGTGTCAAGGAGGATGTGGAGACCCAGTACTTC. Translated, it gives CSVEGVKEDVETQYF.

This clonotype was recorded only once. The rearrangement links TRBV6-5 to TRBJ2-1, with 8 bases matching TRBD1. With V trimmed by 2 bases and J by 15 bases, 9 bases remained unmatched. This CDR3 comprises 13 residues. The germline V gene encodes CDR1 MNHEY and CDR2 SVGAGI. The CDR3 DNA sequence: TGTGCCAGCAGTTACATCGACAGGGGCGACCGGTTCTTC. It encodes CASSYIDRGDRFF.

This clonotype was seen more than once but under ten times. This chain links TRBV20-1 with TRBJ1-1, with 7 bases fitting TRBD1. J was trimmed by 1 base and V by 5 bases; bases with no gene match: 10. CDR3 length: 15 amino acids. Germline lookup yields CDR1 DFQATT and CDR2 SNEGSKA (reference sequence). CDR3 amino acids: CSASGGPDWNTEAFF. CDR3 nucleotides: TGCAGTGCTTCAGGGGGGCCGGATTGGAACACTGAAGCTTTCTTT.

This clonotype showed up just a few times. CDR3 in DNA: TGTGCCAGCCGAAAGGGGTACTCCTACGAGCAGTACTTC. Encoded protein: CASRKGYSYEQYF. V usage is TRBV6-5 and J usage is TRBJ2-7; D may be TRBD1 (5 bases). The CDR3 is made up of 13 amino acids. Germline V gene sequence: CDR1 MNHEY, CDR2 SVGAGI. V gave up 8 bases and J gave up 0 bases, with 11 bases separating them.

The chain employs TRBV21-1 and TRBJ2-1; the D call of TRBD1 is as the table states it, not checked on the DNA. TRBV21-1 is described as a pseudogene. CDR3 length: 16 residues. The CDR3 DNA sequence: TGTGCCAGCAGCAAAAGGACAGGGTTAATTCCTAATGAGCAGTTCTTC. This encodes CASSKRTGLIPNEQFF.

This chain links TRBV5-1 with TRBJ2-1; D is perhaps TRBD2 (6 bases). Trimming cost V 7 bases and J 6 bases, with 17 bases left between them. CDR3 length: 14 residues. Germline V lookup: CDR1 SGHRS, CDR2 YFSETQ. CDR3 loop: CASRWGGGVNEQFF. CDR3 nucleotides: TGCGCCAGCCGGTGGGGAGGAGGGGTCAATGAGCAGTTCTTC.